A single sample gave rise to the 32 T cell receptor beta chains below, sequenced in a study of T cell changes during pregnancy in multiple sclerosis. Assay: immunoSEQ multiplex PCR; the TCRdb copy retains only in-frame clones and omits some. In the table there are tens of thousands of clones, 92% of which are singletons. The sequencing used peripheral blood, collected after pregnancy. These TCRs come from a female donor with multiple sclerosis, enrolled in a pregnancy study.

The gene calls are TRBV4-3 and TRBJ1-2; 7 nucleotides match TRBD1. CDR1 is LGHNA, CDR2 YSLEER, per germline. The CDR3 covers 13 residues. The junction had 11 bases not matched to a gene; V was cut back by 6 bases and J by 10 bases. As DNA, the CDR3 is TGCGCCAGCAGTCCCGGGAAGGGGGCCTACTACACCTTC. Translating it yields CASSPGKGAYYTF.

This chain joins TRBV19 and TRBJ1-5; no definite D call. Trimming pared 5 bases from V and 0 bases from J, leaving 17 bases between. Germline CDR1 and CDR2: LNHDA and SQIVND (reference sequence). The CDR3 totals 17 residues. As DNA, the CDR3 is TGTGCCAGTAGTGCAAACAAGTTATCTTATAGCAATCAGCCCCAGCATTTT. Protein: CASSANKLSYSNQPQHF.

Here the CDR3 DNA reads TGTGCCAGCAAAATCGGGATTGTGAACACTGAAGCTTTCTTT. Translation: CASKIGIVNTEAFF. The rearrangement uses TRBV7-9 and TRBJ1-1; no reliable D call. From germline, CDR1 is SEHNR and CDR2 FQNEAQ (reference sequence). The V gene lost 7 bases and the J gene lost 0 bases, with 12 bases spanning the gap. The CDR3 spans 14 residues.

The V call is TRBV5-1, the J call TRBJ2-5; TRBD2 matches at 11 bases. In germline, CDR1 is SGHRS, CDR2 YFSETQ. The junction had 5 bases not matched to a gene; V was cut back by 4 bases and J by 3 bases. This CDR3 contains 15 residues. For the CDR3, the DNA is TGCGCCAGCAGCGAACTAGCGGGAGTAGAAGAGACCCAGTACTTC. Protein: CASSELAGVEETQYF.

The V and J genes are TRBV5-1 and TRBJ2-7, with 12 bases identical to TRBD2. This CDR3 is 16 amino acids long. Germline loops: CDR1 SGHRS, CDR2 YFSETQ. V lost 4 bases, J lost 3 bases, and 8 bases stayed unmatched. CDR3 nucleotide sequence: TGCGCCAGCAGCCTGGGACTAGCGGGTGCTATCTACGAGCAGTACTTC. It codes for CASSLGLAGAIYEQYF.

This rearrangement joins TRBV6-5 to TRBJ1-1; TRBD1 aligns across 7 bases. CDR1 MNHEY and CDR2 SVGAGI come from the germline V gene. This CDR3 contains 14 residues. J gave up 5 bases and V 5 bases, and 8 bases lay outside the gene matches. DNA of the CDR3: TGTGCCAGCAGTCCCTGGACAGGAGAAACTGAAGCTTTCTTT. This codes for CASSPWTGETEAFF.

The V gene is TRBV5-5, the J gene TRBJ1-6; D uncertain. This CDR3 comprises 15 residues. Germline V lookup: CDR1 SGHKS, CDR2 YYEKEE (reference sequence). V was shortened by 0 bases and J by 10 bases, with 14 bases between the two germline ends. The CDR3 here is CASSLAEGLRSPLHF. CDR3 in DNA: TGTGCCAGCAGCTTGGCCGAGGGTCTTCGGTCACCCCTCCACTTT. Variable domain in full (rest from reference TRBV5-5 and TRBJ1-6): DAGVTQSPTHLIKTRGQQVTLRCSPISGHKSVSWYQQVLGQGPQFIFQYYEKEERGRGNFPDRFSARQFPNYSSELNVNALLLGDSALYLCASSLAEGLRSPLHFGNGTRLTVT.

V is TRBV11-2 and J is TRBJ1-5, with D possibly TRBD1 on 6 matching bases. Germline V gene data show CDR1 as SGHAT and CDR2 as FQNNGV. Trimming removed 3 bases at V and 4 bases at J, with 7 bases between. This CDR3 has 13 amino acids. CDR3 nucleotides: TGTGCCAGCAGCTTCAGGGGAAATCAGCCCCAGCATTTT. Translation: CASSFRGNQPQHF. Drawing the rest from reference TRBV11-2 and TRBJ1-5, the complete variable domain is EAGVAQSPRYKIIEKRQSVAFWCNPISGHATLYWYQQILGQGPKLLIQFQNNGVVDDSQLPKDRFSAERLKGVDSTLKIQPAKLEDSAVYLCASSFRGNQPQHFGDGTRLSIL.

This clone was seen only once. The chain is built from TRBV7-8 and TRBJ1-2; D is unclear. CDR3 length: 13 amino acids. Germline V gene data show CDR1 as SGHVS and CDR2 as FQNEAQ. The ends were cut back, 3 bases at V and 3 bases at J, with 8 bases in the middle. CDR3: CASSFGRDYGYTF. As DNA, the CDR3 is TGTGCCAGCAGCTTCGGGAGGGACTATGGCTACACCTTC.

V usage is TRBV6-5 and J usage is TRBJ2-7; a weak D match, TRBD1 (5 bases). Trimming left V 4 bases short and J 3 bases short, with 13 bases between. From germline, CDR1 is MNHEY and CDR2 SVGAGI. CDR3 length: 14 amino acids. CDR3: CASSLYRNDYEQYF. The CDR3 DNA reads TGTGCCAGCAGTTTATACAGGAACGACTACGAGCAGTACTTC.

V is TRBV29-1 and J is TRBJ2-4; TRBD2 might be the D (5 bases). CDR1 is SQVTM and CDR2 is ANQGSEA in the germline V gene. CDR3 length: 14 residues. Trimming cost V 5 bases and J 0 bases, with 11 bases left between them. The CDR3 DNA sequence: TGCAGCGTTAGGTCGGCGGGAGCCAAAAACATTCAGTACTTC. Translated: CSVRSAGAKNIQYF. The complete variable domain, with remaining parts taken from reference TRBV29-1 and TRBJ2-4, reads SAVISQKPSRDICQRGTSLTIQCQVDSQVTMMFWYRQQPGQSLTLIATANQGSEATYESGFVIDKFPISRPNLTFSTLTVSNMSPEDSSIYLCSVRSAGAKNIQYFGAGTRLSVL.

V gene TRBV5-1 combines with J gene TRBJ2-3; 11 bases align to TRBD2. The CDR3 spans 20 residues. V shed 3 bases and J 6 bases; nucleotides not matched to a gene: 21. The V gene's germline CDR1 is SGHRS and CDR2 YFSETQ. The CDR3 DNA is TGCGCCAGCAGCTCGCCAACTAGCGGGAGTATTTCCCACCTCAGGGATACGCAGTATTTT. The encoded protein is CASSSPTSGSISHLRDTQYF.

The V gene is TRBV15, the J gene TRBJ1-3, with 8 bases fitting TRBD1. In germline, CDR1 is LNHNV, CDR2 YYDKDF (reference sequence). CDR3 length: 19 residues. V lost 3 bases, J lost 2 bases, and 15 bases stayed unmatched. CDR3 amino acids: CATSSSFLETGGAGNTIYF. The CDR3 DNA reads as TGTGCCACCAGCAGTTCTTTCCTCGAAACAGGGGGAGCTGGAAACACCATATATTTT.

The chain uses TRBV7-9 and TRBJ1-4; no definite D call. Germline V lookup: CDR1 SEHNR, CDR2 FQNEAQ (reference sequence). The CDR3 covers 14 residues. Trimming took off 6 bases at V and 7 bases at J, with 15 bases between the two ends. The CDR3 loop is CASSHTYGFEKLFF. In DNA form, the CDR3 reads TGTGCCAGCAGTCACACGTACGGGTTTGAAAAACTGTTTTTT.

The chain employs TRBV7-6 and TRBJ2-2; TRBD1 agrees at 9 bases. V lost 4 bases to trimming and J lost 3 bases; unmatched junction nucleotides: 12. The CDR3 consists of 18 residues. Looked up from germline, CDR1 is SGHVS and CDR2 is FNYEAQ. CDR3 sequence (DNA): TGTGCCAGCAGCTCCCGGGACAGGGTGACTTTGGACACCGGGGAGCTGTTTTTT. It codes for CASSSRDRVTLDTGELFF. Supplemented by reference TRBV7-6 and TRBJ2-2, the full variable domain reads GAGVSQSPRYKVTKRGQDVALRCDPISGHVSLYWYRQALGQGPEFLTYFNYEAQQDKSGLPNDRFSAERPEGSISTLTIQRTEQRDSAMYRCASSSRDRVTLDTGELFFGEGSRLTVL.

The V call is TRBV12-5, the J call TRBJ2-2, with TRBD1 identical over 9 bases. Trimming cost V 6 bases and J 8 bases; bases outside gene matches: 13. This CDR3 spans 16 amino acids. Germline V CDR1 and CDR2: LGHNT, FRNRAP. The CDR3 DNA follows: TGTGCTAGTGGCCCTAGGACAGGGGAGGCGGTGGGGGAGCTGTTTTTT. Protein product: CASGPRTGEAVGELFF.

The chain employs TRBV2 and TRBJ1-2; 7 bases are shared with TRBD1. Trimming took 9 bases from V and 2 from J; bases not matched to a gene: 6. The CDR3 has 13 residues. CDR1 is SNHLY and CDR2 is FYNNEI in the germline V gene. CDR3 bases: TGTGCCAGAGAGGACAGGACAAACTATGGCTACACCTTC. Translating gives CAREDRTNYGYTF. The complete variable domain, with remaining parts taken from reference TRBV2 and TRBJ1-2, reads EPEVTQTPSHQVTQMGQEVILRCVPISNHLYFYWYRQILGQKVEFLVSFYNNEISEKSEIFDDQFSVERPDGSNFTLKIRSTKLEDSAMYFCAREDRTNYGYTFGSGTRLTVV.

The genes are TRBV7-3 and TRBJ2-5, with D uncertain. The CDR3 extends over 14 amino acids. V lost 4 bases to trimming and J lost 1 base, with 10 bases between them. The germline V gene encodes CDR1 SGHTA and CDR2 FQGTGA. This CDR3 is CASSSVGRQETQYF. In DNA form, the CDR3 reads TGTGCCAGCAGCTCGGTGGGCCGCCAAGAGACCCAGTACTTC.

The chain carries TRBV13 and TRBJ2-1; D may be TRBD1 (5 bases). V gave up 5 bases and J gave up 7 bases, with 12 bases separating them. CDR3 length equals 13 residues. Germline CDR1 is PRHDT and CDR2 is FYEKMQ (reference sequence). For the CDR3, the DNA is TGTGCCAGCAGCCTTGGGGCTATTAATGAGCAGTTCTTC. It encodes CASSLGAINEQFF.

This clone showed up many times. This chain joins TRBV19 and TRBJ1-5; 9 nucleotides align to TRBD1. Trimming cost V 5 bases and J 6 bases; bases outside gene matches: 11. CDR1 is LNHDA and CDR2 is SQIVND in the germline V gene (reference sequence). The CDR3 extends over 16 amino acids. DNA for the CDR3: TGTGCCAGTAGTTCCTACCGGGACAGGGTCATTCAGCCCCAGCATTTT. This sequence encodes CASSSYRDRVIQPQHF. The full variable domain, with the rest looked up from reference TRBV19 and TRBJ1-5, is DGGITQSPKYLFRKEGQNVTLSCEQNLNHDAMYWYRQDPGQGLRLIYYSQIVNDFQKGDIAEGYSVSREKKESFPLTVTSAQKNPTAFYLCASSSYRDRVIQPQHFGDGTRLSIL.

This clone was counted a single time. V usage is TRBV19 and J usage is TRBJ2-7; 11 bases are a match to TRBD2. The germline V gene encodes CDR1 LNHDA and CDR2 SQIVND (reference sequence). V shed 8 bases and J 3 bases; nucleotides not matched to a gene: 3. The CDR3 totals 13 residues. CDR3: CASRLAGGYEQYF. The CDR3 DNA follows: TGTGCCAGTCGGCTAGCGGGGGGCTACGAGCAGTACTTC.

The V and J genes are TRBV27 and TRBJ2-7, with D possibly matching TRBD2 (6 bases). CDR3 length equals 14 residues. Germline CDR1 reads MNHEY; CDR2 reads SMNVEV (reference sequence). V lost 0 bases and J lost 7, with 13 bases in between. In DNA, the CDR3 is TGTGCCAGCAGTTTATCTAGCGGCCCCTTGGAGCAGTACTTC. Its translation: CASSLSSGPLEQYF.

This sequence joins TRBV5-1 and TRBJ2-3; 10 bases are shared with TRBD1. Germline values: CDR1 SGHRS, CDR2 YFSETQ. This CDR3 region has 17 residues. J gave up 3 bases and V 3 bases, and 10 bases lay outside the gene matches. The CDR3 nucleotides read TGCGCCAGCAGCTCACCATCCGGGACAGGGGAAACAGATACGCAGTATTTT. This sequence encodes CASSSPSGTGETDTQYF.

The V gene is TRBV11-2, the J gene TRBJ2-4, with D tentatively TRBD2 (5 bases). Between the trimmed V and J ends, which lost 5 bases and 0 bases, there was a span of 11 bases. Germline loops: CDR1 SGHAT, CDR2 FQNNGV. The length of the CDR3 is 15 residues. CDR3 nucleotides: TGTGCCAGCAGCGTACGGGGTTTAGCCAAAAACATTCAGTACTTC. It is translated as CASSVRGLAKNIQYF.

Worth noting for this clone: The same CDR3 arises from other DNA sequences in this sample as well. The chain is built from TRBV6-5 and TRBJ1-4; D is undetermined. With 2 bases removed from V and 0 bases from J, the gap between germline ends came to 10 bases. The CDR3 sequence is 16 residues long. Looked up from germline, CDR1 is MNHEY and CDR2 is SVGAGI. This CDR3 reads CASSYSVRATNEKLFF. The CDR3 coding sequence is TGTGCCAGCAGTTACAGTGTGAGAGCAACTAATGAAAAACTGTTTTTT.

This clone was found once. The DNA of the CDR3 is TGTGCCAGTAGTATAACCCCGGGGACAGCTTTCTATGCTTTCTTT. This translates into CASSITPGTAFYAFF. The chain employs TRBV19 and TRBJ1-1; 7 bases agree with TRBD1. Germline values: CDR1 LNHDA, CDR2 SQIVND (reference sequence). This CDR3 comprises 15 residues. J lost 11 bases, V lost 2 bases, and 14 bases had no gene match.

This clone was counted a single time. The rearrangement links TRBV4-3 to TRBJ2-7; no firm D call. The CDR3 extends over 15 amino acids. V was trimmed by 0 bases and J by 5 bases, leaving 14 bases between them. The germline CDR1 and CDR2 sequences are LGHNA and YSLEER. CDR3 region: CASSQDLISLDEQYF. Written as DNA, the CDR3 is TGCGCCAGCAGCCAAGATCTGATTAGTCTAGACGAGCAGTACTTC.

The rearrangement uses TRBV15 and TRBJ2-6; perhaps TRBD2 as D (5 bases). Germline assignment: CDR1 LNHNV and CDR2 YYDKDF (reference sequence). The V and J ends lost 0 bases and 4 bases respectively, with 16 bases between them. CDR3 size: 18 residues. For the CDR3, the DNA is TGTGCCACCAGCAGAGATTGGCGGCCCGCGGGCGGGGCCAACGTCCTGACTTTC. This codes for CATSRDWRPAGGANVLTF.

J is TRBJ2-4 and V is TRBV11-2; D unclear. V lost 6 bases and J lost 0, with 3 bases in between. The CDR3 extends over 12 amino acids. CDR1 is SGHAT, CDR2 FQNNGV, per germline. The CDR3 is CASSLAKNIQYF. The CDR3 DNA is TGTGCCAGCAGTCTAGCCAAAAACATTCAGTACTTC.

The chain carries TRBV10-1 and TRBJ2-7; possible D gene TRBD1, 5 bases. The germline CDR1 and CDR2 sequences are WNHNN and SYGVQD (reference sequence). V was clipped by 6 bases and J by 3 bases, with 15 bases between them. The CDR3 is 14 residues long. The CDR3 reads CASSTGRPGYEQYF. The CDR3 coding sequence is TGCGCCAGCAGCACAGGTCGACCGGGCTACGAGCAGTACTTC.

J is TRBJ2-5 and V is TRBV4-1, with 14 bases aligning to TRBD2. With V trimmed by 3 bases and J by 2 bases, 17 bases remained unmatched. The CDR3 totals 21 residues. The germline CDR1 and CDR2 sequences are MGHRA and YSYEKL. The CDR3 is CASSHSNRPGLAGALQETQYF. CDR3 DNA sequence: TGCGCCAGCAGCCACTCAAATCGGCCGGGACTAGCGGGAGCCCTGCAAGAGACCCAGTACTTC.

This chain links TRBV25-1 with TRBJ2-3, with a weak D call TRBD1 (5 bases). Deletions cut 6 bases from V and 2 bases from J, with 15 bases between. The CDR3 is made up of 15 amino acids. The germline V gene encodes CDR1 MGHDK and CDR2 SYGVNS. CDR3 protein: CASSPAAGHTDTQYF. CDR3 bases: TGTGCCAGCAGCCCGGCGGCAGGACACACAGATACGCAGTATTTT. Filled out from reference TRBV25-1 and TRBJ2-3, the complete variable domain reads EADIYQTPRYLVIGTGKKITLECSQTMGHDKMYWYQQDPGMELHLIHYSYGVNSTEKGDLSSESTVSRIRTEHFPLTLESARPSHTSQYLCASSPAAGHTDTQYFGPGTRLTVL.